The 22 T cell receptor beta chains given below trace back to one sample, sequenced in a study of human T cells and chemical hapten exposure. Time point in this sample: pre-sensitization, week 0. This sample's treatment: therapeutic diphenylcyclopropenone sensitization with weekly scalp DPC. A single record per CDR3 protein comes from TCRdb applying MiXCR to the RACE reads. The sample includes about 120,000 distinct CDR3 sequences, about 13% of them seen just once. The sequencing here drew on whole blood, taken in connection with sensitization to the hapten diphenylcyclopropenone (DPC). The receptors were sampled from a woman aged 18-29 years with alopecia areata. Some clones in this sample may be carry-over from other donors' samples.

The chain uses TRBV28 and TRBJ1-5, with D hard to call. V was clipped by 5 bases and J by 0 bases, with 8 bases between them. This CDR3 contains 14 residues. The germline V gene encodes CDR1 MDHEN and CDR2 SYDVKM. This CDR3 is CASSHQTSNQPQHF. CDR3 DNA sequence: TGTGCCAGCAGTCACCAAACTAGCAATCAGCCCCAGCATTTT.

The rearrangement uses TRBV6-2 or TRBV6-3 and TRBJ2-1; 14 bases map to TRBD2. This CDR3 has 17 amino acids. Trimming cost V 5 bases and J 4 bases; bases outside gene matches: 7. Germline values: CDR1 MNHEY, CDR2 SVGEGT. CDR3 DNA sequence: TGTGCCAGCAGTCCTCCGGGACTAGCGGGGGAATACAATGAGCAGTTCTTC. This translates into CASSPPGLAGEYNEQFF.

This clonotype was seen ten or more times. The chain joins TRBV19 to TRBJ2-2; D remains unclear. CDR3 length equals 13 residues. The germline CDR1 and CDR2 sequences are LNHDA and SQIVND (reference sequence). The V and J ends lost 1 base and 4 bases respectively, with 4 bases between them. The CDR3 reads CASSIGGTGELFF. The CDR3 DNA reads TGTGCCAGTAGTATAGGCGGCACCGGGGAGCTGTTTTTT.

This clonotype was detected many times. The chain recombines TRBV11-2 with TRBJ1-4, with 10 positions matching TRBD1. Per germline, CDR1 SGHAT and CDR2 FQNNGV. V gave up 5 bases and J gave up 5 bases; unmatched junction bases: 5. This CDR3 contains 15 residues. This CDR3 is CASSPGTGANEKLFF. DNA of the CDR3: TGTGCCAGCAGCCCGGGGACAGGGGCAAATGAAAAACTGTTTTTT.

Regarding this clonotype: This may arise from a read error, as a much more abundant clone is one base away. Because it lacks the conserved phenylalanine or tryptophan at the end, this CDR3 is likely a read error. The chain is built from TRBV20-1 and TRBJ1-3; 10 positions match TRBD1. V was pared by 5 bases and J by 4 bases, with 8 bases of the junction left unmatched. The CDR3 extends over 15 amino acids. Per the germline V gene, CDR1 is DFQATT and CDR2 is SNEGSKA (reference sequence). The CDR3 spells CSAPRQGAAGNTIYL. CDR3 DNA sequence: TGCAGTGCTCCGAGACAGGGGGCGGCGGGAAACACCATATATCTT.

V gene TRBV4-3 combines with J gene TRBJ1-4; unclear D gene. There are 14 residues in the CDR3. Trimming removed 5 bases at V and 7 bases at J, with 14 bases between. The germline V gene encodes CDR1 LGHNA and CDR2 YSLEER. DNA for the CDR3: TGCGCCAGCAGCGAAGGAAGGGCGGGTGAAAAACTGTTTTTT. Protein: CASSEGRAGEKLFF.

The CDR3 sequence: CSGHPGGAEAFF. The CDR3 nucleotides read TGCAGTGGACACCCAGGGGGCGCTGAAGCTTTCTTT. The gene calls are TRBV20-1 and TRBJ1-1; 8 nucleotides agree with TRBD1. Germline CDR1 is DFQATT and CDR2 is SNEGSKA (reference sequence). The CDR3 is 12 amino acids. Trimming removed 7 bases from V and 6 bases from J; junction bases left unmatched: 7.

The chain carries TRBV28 and TRBJ1-1, with 8 bases fitting TRBD1. Germline-derived CDR1 and CDR2 are MDHEN and SYDVKM. V lost 7 bases, J lost 3 bases, and 7 bases stayed unmatched. The CDR3 runs to 14 residues. The CDR3: CASKPGGRDTEAFF. The CDR3 DNA reads as TGTGCCAGCAAGCCAGGGGGCAGGGACACTGAAGCTTTCTTT.

As DNA, the CDR3 is TGTGCCAGCAGCGCTGCGGATAACTATGGCTACACCTTC. It specifies CASSAADNYGYTF. The chain employs TRBV9 and TRBJ1-2; D gene ambiguous. The CDR3 loop spans 13 amino acids. V lost 3 bases and J lost 1, with 7 bases in between. Germline V gives CDR1 SGDLS, CDR2 YYNGEE.

V usage is TRBV6-5 and J usage is TRBJ2-5; D unclear. The CDR3 sequence is 11 residues long. From germline, CDR1 is MNHEY and CDR2 SVGAGI. With 6 bases removed from V and 3 bases from J, the gap between germline ends came to 5 bases. The CDR3 DNA reads as TGTGCCAGCAGCCAAAAAGAGACCCAGTACTTC. Translating gives CASSQKETQYF.

A few counts support this clonotype. The chain is built from TRBV12-3 or TRBV12-4 and TRBJ2-3; TRBD1 might be the D (5 bases). CDR3 length: 16 residues. V lost 5 bases, J lost 0 bases, and 15 bases lay in between. The DNA for the CDR3 is TGTGCCAGCAGTCCGTGGCAGGGTTCTAGCACAGATACGCAGTATTTT. It yields the protein CASSPWQGSSTDTQYF.

As for this clonotype: A much bigger clone sits one base away, suggesting this may be a read error. The rearrangement joins TRBV9 to TRBJ1-6, with D tentatively TRBD1 (6 bases). In germline, CDR1 is SGDLS, CDR2 YYNGEE. Trimming shortened V by 2 bases and J by 11 bases, and 14 bases separated the two germline ends. This CDR3 has 14 amino acids. The CDR3 bases are TGTGCCAGCAGCGTTACAGGGATGAATACACCCCTCCACTTT. It translates to CASSVTGMNTPLHF. Full variable domain (rest looked up from reference TRBV9 and TRBJ1-6): DSGVTQTPKHLITATGQRVTLRCSPRSGDLSVYWYQQSLDQGLQFLIQYYNGEERAKGNILERFSAQQFPDLHSELNLSSLELGDSALYFCASSVTGMNTPLHFGNGTRLTVT.

The V gene is TRBV7-6, the J gene TRBJ2-2, with D hard to call. Per germline, CDR1 SGHVS and CDR2 FNYEAQ. The CDR3 loop spans 13 amino acids. The ends were cut back, 0 bases at V and 7 bases at J, with 6 bases in the middle. CDR3 region: CASSLAQFGELFF. CDR3 nucleotides: TGTGCCAGCAGCTTAGCACAGTTCGGGGAGCTGTTTTTT.

V is TRBV20-1 and J is TRBJ2-7; 10 nucleotides line up with TRBD2. The CDR3 length is 11 residues. Germline CDR1 DFQATT, CDR2 SNEGSKA (reference sequence). CDR3 DNA: TGCAGGCCCAGCGGGGGGGAAGAGCAGTACTTC. Its protein product is CRPSGGEEQYF.

This chain links TRBV2 with TRBJ1-2, with 7 bases identical to TRBD1. The CDR3 is made up of 14 amino acids. V shed 4 bases, J shed 4 bases, and the junction held 6 bases outside the gene matches. Germline V gives CDR1 SNHLY, CDR2 FYNNEI. The chain's CDR3 is CASSGEGAGYGYTF. For the CDR3, the DNA is TGTGCCAGCAGTGGTGAGGGGGCCGGCTATGGCTACACCTTC.

This clonotype was picked up a small number of times. The rearrangement joins TRBV7-6 to TRBJ2-6, with D tentatively TRBD1 (6 bases). Trimming pared 8 bases from V and 4 bases from J, leaving 12 bases between. The CDR3 sequence is 14 residues long. Per the germline V gene, CDR1 is SGHVS and CDR2 is FNYEAQ. DNA of the CDR3: TGTGCCAGCGGGCCAGGGGCCGGGGCCAACGTCCTGACTTTC. The encoded protein is CASGPGAGANVLTF.

The V gene is TRBV28, the J gene TRBJ2-3; 7 bases match TRBD1. The CDR3 runs to 13 residues. Germline V gene data show CDR1 as MDHEN and CDR2 as SYDVKM. V gave up 6 bases and J gave up 5 bases; unmatched junction bases: 5. This chain's CDR3 is CASRHDRVDTQYF. For the CDR3, the DNA is TGTGCCAGCAGACATGACAGGGTAGATACGCAGTATTTT.

The chain carries TRBV5-5 and TRBJ2-3; 7 bases agree with TRBD1. Per the germline V gene, CDR1 is SGHKS and CDR2 is YYEKEE (reference sequence). CDR3 length equals 16 residues. The trim removed 3 bases at V and 6 bases at J, leaving 13 bases unmatched. DNA of the CDR3: TGTGCCAGCAGCTCCCGGACCACAGGGGTCCGGGATACGCAGTATTTT. As protein: CASSSRTTGVRDTQYF.

The chain combines TRBV24-1 with TRBJ2-5, with no clear D. Per the germline V gene, CDR1 is KGHDR and CDR2 is SFDVKD. V lost 7 bases and J lost 1, with 6 bases in between. The CDR3 extends over 12 amino acids. Written as DNA, the CDR3 is TGTGCCACCAGGACACCCCAAGAGACCCAGTACTTC. Translation gives CATRTPQETQYF.

The chain employs TRBV9 and TRBJ2-1; 9 nucleotides align to TRBD1. Germline assignment: CDR1 SGDLS and CDR2 YYNGEE. V dropped 3 bases and J dropped 5; count of bases not matched to a gene: 6. The CDR3 extends over 15 amino acids. The CDR3 sequence is CASSGQGDRHNEQFF. The CDR3 DNA follows: TGTGCCAGCAGCGGACAGGGGGATCGACACAATGAGCAGTTCTTC. The full variable domain, with the rest looked up from reference TRBV9 and TRBJ2-1, is DSGVTQTPKHLITATGQRVTLRCSPRSGDLSVYWYQQSLDQGLQFLIQYYNGEERAKGNILERFSAQQFPDLHSELNLSSLELGDSALYFCASSGQGDRHNEQFFGPGTRLTVL.

The chain employs TRBV12-3 or TRBV12-4 and TRBJ2-3, with 7 bases matching TRBD1. Trimming took 6 bases from V and 2 from J; bases not matched to a gene: 11. This CDR3 has 16 amino acids. CDR3 bases: TGTGCCAGCAGCCCGGGGACAGCTCTTAACACAGATACGCAGTATTTT. Translating it yields CASSPGTALNTDTQYF.

This clonotype was detected only a few times. The rearrangement uses TRBV10-3 and TRBJ2-4; 7 bases align to TRBD2. Per the germline V gene, CDR1 is ENHRY and CDR2 is SYGVKD. V lost 3 bases, J lost 0 bases, and 5 bases stayed unmatched. The CDR3 runs to 16 residues. CDR3 protein: CAISDVRGVAKNIQYF. In DNA, the CDR3 is TGTGCCATCAGTGATGTACGGGGGGTAGCCAAAAACATTCAGTACTTC.